The text below deals with one T cell receptor beta chain. This clone occurred a few times. The antigen this receptor binds is unknown. It has no much larger one-base neighbor in the sample; base qualities were not kept. The entire isolated RNA was reverse transcribed using the High Capacity cDNA Reverse Transcription Kit, and thus expressed TCRB transcripts were sequenced. Deep immunoSEQ sequencing was applied to naive, central memory and regulatory T cell samples, giving an average of roughly 3.5 million total reads per sample. Sorted cells were lysed in RLT buffer and RNA was extracted with DNase-treated RNeasy Micro or Mini kits, depending on cell number. Each cell subset was processed separately to prevent cross-contamination, with patient and healthy donor samples processed together. The immunoSEQ multiplex PCR was used to amplify TCRB sequences from cDNA, yielding 87-bp fragments that span the CDR3 region. Sequencing of the amplicons was done on the Illumina HiSeq platform. For the original study's pipeline: PCR bias was corrected computationally using synthetic template baselines, and reads within Hamming distance 2 were collapsed, with unmergeable singletons discarded. Reads were aligned against IMGT to assign V, D and J genes, CDR3 length and insertions or deletions at six rearrangement sites. Within each subset, clonotype counts were normalized to sorted cell number, after which true diversity and Gini coefficients were computed with the tcR R package. The overlap coefficient, calculated on TCRB nucleotide sequences, was used to measure repertoire sharing. Out-of-frame TCRB sequences from naive cells were analyzed as a proxy for the pre-selection repertoire. TCRdb carries this immuneACCESS record with in-frame sequences only. Its versions omit some clonotypes, under half of them owing to an unresolved V gene in the studies checked, with the rest unexplained. V and J calls and clone size are those listed in that table; D and trimming were worked out from the DNA. This sample lists roughly 340,000 clones; roughly 14% were detected once. About 0.015% of the sample is in the top ten clones.

The sample comes from a study of beta chain features in type 1 diabetes (dated 2018 in TCRdb). For context, the study as a whole: Patients and healthy donors did not differ in mean age, gender distribution, total cell number or subset yield. Across all samples, around 100 million sorted cells were examined, and cell number per subset correlated strongly with RNA yield. In the study, recently diagnosed type 1 diabetes patients and matched healthy donors were compared on the TCRB repertoires of their sorted circulating CD4+ T cell subsets. Regulatory and stem cell-like memory subsets were isolated from only 8 patients and 8 healthy donors, whereas naive and central memory subsets came from all 30 or so donors.

From each donor, a single peripheral blood sample of approximately 110 mL on average was drawn into heparinised tubes. Naive, central memory, regulatory and stem cell-like memory CD4+ T cells were sorted on a BD FACSAria II using a panel including CD45RO, CCR7, CD25, CD127, CD95 and CD27. Purity was above 95% for every sorted population. PBMCs were isolated right away by Lymphoprep density gradient centrifugation and were stained directly, without culture. To minimize batch effects, samples were stained and sorted in pairs, one healthy donor with one patient per experiment. Findings and caveats that apply to the study as a whole: Naive, central memory and regulatory TCRB repertoires appeared to be more alike among patients than among healthy donors. Because small numbers of individuals were included in the HLA sub-analyses, any influence of HLA type on TCRB rearrangement was left unresolved. At VDJ recombination sites, patients with type 1 diabetes made fewer insertions and deleted more nucleotides, a pattern implying thymic rearrangement abnormalities. PCR may preferentially amplify shorter templates, but because patient and control samples were amplified and corrected together, any resulting skew would affect both groups equally. Sequencing cDNA rather than genomic DNA could over-represent highly expressing activated cells, although activation and CD3 levels did not differ between groups. A moderate but significant shortening of TCRB CDR3 length was observed in type 1 diabetes patients in all four CD4+ subsets.

Deletion took 4 bases off V and 3 bases off J, with a span of 16 bases between the germline ends. The CDR3 contains 16 residues, cysteine and phenylalanine counted. Kept here is only the CDR3 DNA, which spans 48 bases and is read in frame from base 1. The germline V gene sets CDR1 to SNHLY and CDR2 to FYNNEI. This clonotype was obtained from a woman aged 18-29 years with type 1 diabetes. The sample consisted of naive CD4+ T cells from blood. Sample cell subset or site, as interpreted from the label and publication: true naive CD4+ T cells. The rearranged segments are TRBV2 and TRBJ2-1; TRBD2 is a weak D gene call, 6 bases matching. The DNA is as follows: TGTGCCAGCAGTGGGCGCCTAGCGCAGAACTACAATGAGCAGTTCTTC. It encodes CASSGRLAQNYNEQFF.